This is a list of T cell receptor beta chains from one sample in a study of metastatic and nonmetastatic thyroid tumors. TCRdb re-called clones from the PCR reads using MiXCR. The sample has about 59,000 clones, roughly 30% seen once; the top ten hold approximately 15%. What was sequenced was blood. These receptors originate from a female donor with papillary thyroid cancer or a benign thyroid nodule (not recorded which). Some clones in this sample may be carry-over from other donors' samples. CDR3s include the opening cysteine and the closing phenylalanine or tryptophan. D genes are given only for firm matches. Rows may omit the clone size; those that give it use once, few, many or a size class.

>few|NA|TRBJ2-7|TRBV11-2
CASSLGLRGSSYEQYF
TGTGCCAGCAGCTTAGGGTTGAGGGGCAGCTCCTACGAGCAGTACTTC
>NA|TRBD1|TRBJ2-7|TRBV7-2
CASSFSGDSSYEQYF
TGTGCCAGCAGCTTCTCCGGGGACAGCTCCTACGAGCAGTACTTC
>NA|NA|TRBJ1-6|TRBV10-3
CAISESQTGNSPLHF
TGTGCCATCAGTGAGTCTCAAACGGGTAATTCACCCCTCCACTTT
>few|NA|TRBJ2-2|TRBV6-2/TRBV6-3
CASSPPWEFGELFF
TGTGCCAGCAGTCCCCCCTGGGAGTTCGGGGAGCTGTTTTTT
>NA|NA|TRBJ1-2|TRBV4-1
CASKGGGNYGYTF
TGCGCCAGCAAAGGAGGAGGGAACTATGGCTACACCTTC
>once|NA|TRBJ1-1|TRBV7-2
CASSLGVRLNTEAFF
TGTGCCAGCAGCTTAGGGGTCAGACTGAACACTGAAGCTTTCTTT
>few|NA|TRBJ1-4|TRBV12-3/TRBV12-4
CASSFPEAGEKLFF
TGTGCCAGCAGTTTTCCGGAGGCAGGGGAAAAACTGTTTTTT
>NA|TRBD1|TRBJ2-7|TRBV11-2
CASSSRGRFAYEQYF
TGTGCCAGCAGCTCCAGGGGGCGGTTTGCCTACGAGCAGTACTTC
>NA|NA|TRBJ2-1|TRBV4-2
CASSQDRAGYNEQFF
TGTGCCAGCAGCCAAGATCGCGCGGGATACAATGAGCAGTTCTTC
>few|NA|TRBJ2-1|TRBV28
CASSSGTFYNEQFF
TGTGCCAGCAGTTCCGGGACATTCTACAATGAGCAGTTCTTC